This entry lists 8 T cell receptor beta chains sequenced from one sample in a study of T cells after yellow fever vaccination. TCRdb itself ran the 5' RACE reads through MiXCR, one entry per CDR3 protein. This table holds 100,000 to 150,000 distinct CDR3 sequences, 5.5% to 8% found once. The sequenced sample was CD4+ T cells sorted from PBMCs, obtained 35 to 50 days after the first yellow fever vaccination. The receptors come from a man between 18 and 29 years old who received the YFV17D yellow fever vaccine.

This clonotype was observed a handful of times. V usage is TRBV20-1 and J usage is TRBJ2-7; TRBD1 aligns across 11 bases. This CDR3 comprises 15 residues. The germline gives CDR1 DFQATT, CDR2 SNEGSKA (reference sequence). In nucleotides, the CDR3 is TGCTGTGCTAGAGACCCGGGACAGGGGGCCTACGAGCAGTACGTC. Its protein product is CCARDPGQGAYEQYV.

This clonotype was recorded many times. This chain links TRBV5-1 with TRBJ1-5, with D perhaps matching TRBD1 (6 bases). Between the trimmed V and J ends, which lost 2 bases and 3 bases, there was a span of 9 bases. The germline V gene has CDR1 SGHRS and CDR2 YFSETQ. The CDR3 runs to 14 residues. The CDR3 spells CASSFGGHNQPQHF. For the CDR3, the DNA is TGCGCCAGCAGCTTTGGGGGGCACAATCAGCCCCAGCATTTT.

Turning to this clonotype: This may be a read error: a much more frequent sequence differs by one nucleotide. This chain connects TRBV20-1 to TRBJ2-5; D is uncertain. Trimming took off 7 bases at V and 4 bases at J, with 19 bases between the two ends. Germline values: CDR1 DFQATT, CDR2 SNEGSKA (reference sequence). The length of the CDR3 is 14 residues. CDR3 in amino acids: CSGEVATPLETQYF. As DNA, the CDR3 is TGCAGTGGAGAGGTGGCTACCCCTCTAGAGACCCAGTACTTC.

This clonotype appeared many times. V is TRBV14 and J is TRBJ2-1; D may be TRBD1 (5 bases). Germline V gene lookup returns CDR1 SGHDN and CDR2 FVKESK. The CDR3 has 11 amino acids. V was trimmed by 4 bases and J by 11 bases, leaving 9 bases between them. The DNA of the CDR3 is TGTGCCAGCAGCCCCCACAGGAAGCAGTTCTTC. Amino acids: CASSPHRKQFF.

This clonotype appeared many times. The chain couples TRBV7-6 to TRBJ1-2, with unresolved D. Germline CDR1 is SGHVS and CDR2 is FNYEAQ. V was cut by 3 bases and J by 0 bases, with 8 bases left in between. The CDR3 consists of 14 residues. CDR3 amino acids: CASSLGSTNYGYTF. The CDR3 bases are TGTGCCAGCAGCTTGGGCAGCACTAACTATGGCTACACCTTC.

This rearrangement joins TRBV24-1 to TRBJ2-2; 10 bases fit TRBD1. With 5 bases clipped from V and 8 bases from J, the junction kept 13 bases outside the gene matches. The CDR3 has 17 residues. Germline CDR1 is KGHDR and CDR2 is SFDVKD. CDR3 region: CATSAHRDRGSPGELFF. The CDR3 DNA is TGTGCCACCAGTGCTCACCGGGACAGGGGTTCTCCGGGGGAGCTGTTTTTT.

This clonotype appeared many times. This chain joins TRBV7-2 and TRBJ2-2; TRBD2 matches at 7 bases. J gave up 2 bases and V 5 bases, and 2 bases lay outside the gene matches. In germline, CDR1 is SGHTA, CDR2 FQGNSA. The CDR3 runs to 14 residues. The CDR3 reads CASSPSGNTGELFF. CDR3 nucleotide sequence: TGTGCCAGCAGCCCTAGCGGCAACACCGGGGAGCTGTTTTTT.

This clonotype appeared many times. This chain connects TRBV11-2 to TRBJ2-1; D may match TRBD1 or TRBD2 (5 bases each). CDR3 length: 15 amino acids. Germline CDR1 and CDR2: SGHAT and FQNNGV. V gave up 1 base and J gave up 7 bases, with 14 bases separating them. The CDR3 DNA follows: TGTGCCAGCAGCTTAGTTGGGGGTAGGGGAAATGAGCAGTTCTTC. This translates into CASSLVGGRGNEQFF.